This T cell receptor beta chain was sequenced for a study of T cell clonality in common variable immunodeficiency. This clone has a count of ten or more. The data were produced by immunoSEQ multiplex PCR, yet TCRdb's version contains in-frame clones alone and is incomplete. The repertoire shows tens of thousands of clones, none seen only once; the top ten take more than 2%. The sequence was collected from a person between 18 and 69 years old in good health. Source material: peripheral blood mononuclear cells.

The part of the CDR3 DNA that was read is TGTGCCAGCAGCGAAAGCCTTGCTACAGGGGGT. Its protein product is CASSESLATGG. The full CDR3 is CASSESLATGGIYF. The rearrangement uses TRBV14 and TRBJ1-3, with 8 bases lining up with TRBD1. The DNA ends 3 residues before the CDR3 does, and the rest of the CDR3 is filled in from the germline J gene. Germline CDR1 and CDR2: SGHDN and FVKESK. The CDR3 sequence is 14 residues long.